This passage covers 18 T cell receptor beta chains from one sample sequenced in a study of control samples from healthy donors and cancer patients. Produced via immunoSEQ multiplex PCR; TCRdb's table is partial and in-frame only. The sample holds some 410,000 clones; approximately 92% are singletons and the top ten take around 6.8%. The specimen was PBMCs. The receptors stem from a middle-aged man with head and neck cancer.

The CDR3 loop reads CASSIGITGELFF. The CDR3 nucleotides are TGTGCCAGTAGTATAGGAATCACCGGGGAGCTGTTTTTT. The rearrangement uses TRBV19 and TRBJ2-2; D is unresolved. The CDR3 is made up of 13 amino acids. Trimming left V 1 base short and J 4 bases short, with 4 bases between. Germline V lookup: CDR1 LNHDA, CDR2 SQIVND (reference sequence). The whole variable domain, remainder taken from reference TRBV19 and TRBJ2-2, is DGGITQSPKYLFRKEGQNVTLSCEQNLNHDAMYWYRQDPGQGLRLIYYSQIVNDFQKGDIAEGYSVSREKKESFPLTVTSAQKNPTAFYLCASSIGITGELFFGEGSRLTVL.

V usage is TRBV21-1 and J usage is TRBJ1-1; the table's D call, TRBD1, was not checked against the DNA. TRBV21-1 has pseudogene status. CDR3 length: 13 residues. CDR3 loop: CASHRFRGTEAFF. As DNA, the CDR3 is TGTGCCAGCCACCGATTTAGGGGCACTGAAGCTTTCTTT.

The rearrangement uses TRBV15 and TRBJ1-2; no clear D gene. V gave up 7 bases and J gave up 8 bases, with 26 bases separating them. CDR3 length: 16 amino acids. Germline CDR1 and CDR2: LNHNV and YYDKDF (reference sequence). The CDR3 region has the DNA TGTGCCACCAAGGCTACCTATGACCGGCTACCGGTCGGCTACACCTTC. It yields the protein CATKATYDRLPVGYTF.

Written as DNA, the CDR3 is TGCGCCAGCAGCCCGCTAGCGGGAGGCACAGATACGCAGTATTTT. Translated: CASSPLAGGTDTQYF. The genes are TRBV5-1 and TRBJ2-3; 10 bases align to TRBD2. The length of the CDR3 is 15 residues. The J segment lost 1 base and the V segment lost 4 bases, leaving 3 bases of the junction unmatched. Germline V gene lookup returns CDR1 SGHRS and CDR2 YFSETQ.

The chain links TRBV4-3 to TRBJ2-3; 9 bases match TRBD1. Germline V gives CDR1 LGHNA, CDR2 YSLEER. The length of the CDR3 is 15 residues. V trimming: 4 bases; J trimming: 3 bases; junction bases outside the gene matches: 5. The CDR3 loop is CASSPTGTGTDTQYF. DNA of the CDR3: TGCGCCAGCAGCCCAACCGGGACAGGGACAGATACGCAGTATTTT.

The gene calls are TRBV7-3 and TRBJ2-1; 8 bases line up with TRBD1. J lost 3 bases, V lost 5 bases, and 3 bases had no gene match. The CDR3 is 14 amino acids. Germline V CDR1 and CDR2: SGHTA, FQGTGA. CDR3 DNA: TGTGCCAGCAGCCCTGGACAGGGCTACAATGAGCAGTTCTTC. It specifies CASSPGQGYNEQFF. Filled out from reference TRBV7-3 and TRBJ2-1, the complete variable domain reads GAGVSQTPSNKVTEKGKYVELRCDPISGHTALYWYRQSLGQGPEFLIYFQGTGAADDSGLPNDRFFAVRPEGSVSTLKIQRTERGDSAVYLCASSPGQGYNEQFFGPGTRLTVL.

J is TRBJ2-1 and V is TRBV9; D remains unclear. Germline CDR1 reads SGDLS; CDR2 reads YYNGEE. The length of the CDR3 is 15 residues. Deletions cut 0 bases from V and 5 bases from J, with 12 bases between. CDR3 DNA sequence: TGTGCCAGCAGCGTAGGGGCGTCCCCAAACAATGAGCAGTTCTTC. Its translation is CASSVGASPNNEQFF. Supplemented by reference TRBV9 and TRBJ2-1, the full variable domain reads DSGVTQTPKHLITATGQRVTLRCSPRSGDLSVYWYQQSLDQGLQFLIQYYNGEERAKGNILERFSAQQFPDLHSELNLSSLELGDSALYFCASSVGASPNNEQFFGPGTRLTVL.

The chain carries TRBV29-1 and TRBJ2-7; D remains ambiguous. CDR1 and CDR2 from the germline V gene are SQVTM and ANQGSEA. The CDR3 is made up of 11 amino acids. Trimming took 1 base from V and 9 from J, leaving 10 bases between them. CDR3 region: CSVEGASGQYF. The CDR3 region has the DNA TGCAGCGTTGAAGGCGCTTCAGGGCAGTACTTC.

The V gene is TRBV29-1, the J gene TRBJ1-4; D is possibly TRBD1 (6 bases). Trimming shortened V by 7 bases and J by 2 bases, and 11 bases separated the two germline ends. This CDR3 has 13 amino acids. Germline CDR1 and CDR2: SQVTM and ANQGSEA. CDR3 region: CSAPDSTNEKLFF. The CDR3 bases are TGCAGCGCTCCGGACAGCACTAATGAAAAACTGTTTTTT.

This clone has just one count. The V and J genes are TRBV5-1 and TRBJ2-2; the D gene is possibly TRBD1 (6 bases). In germline, CDR1 is SGHRS, CDR2 YFSETQ. The CDR3 loop spans 15 amino acids. V gave up 4 bases and J gave up 7 bases, with 17 bases separating them. CDR3 in amino acids: CASSPDSRGVGELFF. In DNA form, the CDR3 reads TGCGCCAGCAGCCCGGACAGCAGAGGGGTCGGGGAGCTGTTTTTT. The full variable domain, completed using reference TRBV5-1 and TRBJ2-2, is KAGVTQTPRYLIKTRGQQVTLSCSPISGHRSVSWYQQTPGQGLQFLFEYFSETQRNKGNFPGRFSGRQFSNSRSEMNVSTLELGDSALYLCASSPDSRGVGELFFGEGSRLTVL.

The V gene is TRBV7-8, the J gene TRBJ1-5; 10 bases line up with TRBD1. CDR1 SGHVS and CDR2 FQNEAQ come from the germline V gene. The length of the CDR3 is 20 residues. J lost 2 bases, V lost 2 bases, and 15 bases had no gene match. The CDR3 loop is CASSLREQGQGISGNQPQHF. The DNA for the CDR3 is TGTGCCAGCAGCTTAAGAGAACAGGGACAGGGGATCAGTGGCAATCAGCCCCAGCATTTT.

The gene calls are TRBV7-2 and TRBJ1-1; D gene uncertain. Trimming pared 2 bases from V and 1 base from J, leaving 8 bases between. This CDR3 comprises 14 residues. Germline CDR1 and CDR2: SGHTA and FQGNSA. The CDR3 sequence is CASSLSAGNTEAFF. CDR3 sequence (DNA): TGTGCCAGCAGCTTATCGGCAGGGAACACTGAAGCTTTCTTT.

This chain's CDR3 is CASSPRQVEKLFF. Here the CDR3 DNA reads TGTGCCAGCAGTCCGAGACAGGTTGAAAAACTGTTTTTT. The chain uses TRBV27 and TRBJ1-4, with a weak D call TRBD1 (6 bases). This CDR3 comprises 13 residues. CDR1 is MNHEY and CDR2 is SMNVEV in the germline V gene (reference sequence). V was shortened by 5 bases and J by 7 bases, with 11 bases between the two germline ends.

This clone turned up a few times. The J gene is TRBJ1-6, the V gene TRBV2; D perhaps matches TRBD1 (6 bases). The CDR3 runs 15 residues. Trimming left V 2 bases short and J 9 bases short, with 14 bases between. CDR1 is SNHLY, CDR2 FYNNEI, per germline. The DNA of the CDR3 is TGTGCCAGCAGTGAATGGACAGCGAGAGGTTCACCCCTCCACTTT. Its protein is CASSEWTARGSPLHF.

The CDR3 region is CASSTPRDNYNEQFF. The CDR3 coding sequence is TGTGCCAGCAGCACCCCAAGGGACAACTACAATGAGCAGTTCTTC. The J gene is TRBJ2-1, the V gene TRBV6-6, with D perhaps matching TRBD1 (6 bases). The ends were cut back, 6 bases at V and 3 bases at J, with 15 bases in the middle. CDR3 size: 15 residues. Germline CDR1 reads MNHNY; CDR2 reads SVGAGI (reference sequence).

This chain joins TRBV5-6 and TRBJ1-5; perhaps TRBD1 as D (6 bases). The germline gives CDR1 SGHDT, CDR2 YYEEEE. V was pared by 4 bases and J by 4 bases, with 12 bases between. The CDR3 is 14 residues long. In nucleotides, the CDR3 is TGTGCCAGCAGCCCCGGGACACATAATCAGCCCCAGCATTTT. It specifies CASSPGTHNQPQHF.

The chain has TRBV5-1 and TRBJ1-6, with 8 bases matching TRBD1. Trimming at V came to 2 bases and at J to 5 bases, leaving 6 bases not matched to a gene. Germline V lookup: CDR1 SGHRS, CDR2 YFSETQ. The CDR3 is 16 residues long. The CDR3 DNA sequence: TGCGCCAGCAGCTTTTTACCGGGACAGGATAATTCACCCCTCCACTTT. This translates into CASSFLPGQDNSPLHF.

V gene TRBV5-8 combines with J gene TRBJ1-1; 7 bases line up with TRBD1. The CDR3 runs 14 residues. Trimming cost V 3 bases and J 0 bases; bases outside gene matches: 2. CDR1 is SGHTS, CDR2 YDEGEE, per germline. CDR3 loop: CASSWTGMNTEAFF. The CDR3 DNA follows: TGTGCCAGCAGCTGGACAGGTATGAACACTGAAGCTTTCTTT.